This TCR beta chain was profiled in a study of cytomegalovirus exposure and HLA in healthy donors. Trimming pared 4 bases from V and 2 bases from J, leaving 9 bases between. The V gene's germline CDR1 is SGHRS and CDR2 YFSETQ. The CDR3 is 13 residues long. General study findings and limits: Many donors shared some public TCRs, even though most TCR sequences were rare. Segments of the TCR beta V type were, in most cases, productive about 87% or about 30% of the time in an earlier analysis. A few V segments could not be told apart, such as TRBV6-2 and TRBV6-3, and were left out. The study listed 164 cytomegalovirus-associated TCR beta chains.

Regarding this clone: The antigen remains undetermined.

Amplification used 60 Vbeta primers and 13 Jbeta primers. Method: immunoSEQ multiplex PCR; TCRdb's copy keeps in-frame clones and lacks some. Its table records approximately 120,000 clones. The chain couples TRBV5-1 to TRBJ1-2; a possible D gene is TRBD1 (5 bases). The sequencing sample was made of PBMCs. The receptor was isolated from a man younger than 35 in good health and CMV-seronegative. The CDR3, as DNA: TGCGCCAGCAGCCCGACAGAGAACTATGGCTACACCTTC. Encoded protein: CASSPTENYGYTF.